These T cell receptor beta chains were read from a single sample in a study of blood T cell repertoires in COVID-19. Data came from immunoSEQ multiplex PCR; TCRdb stores just in-frame clones and leaves some out. The sample comprises 490,000 or so clones, around 87% of which are singletons, and roughly 1.9% rests with the top ten. Sequencing was performed on PBMCs or T cells enriched from blood (not recorded which). All receptors derive from a woman aged 40 to 50 who had recovered from COVID-19. CDR3s include the opening cysteine and the closing phenylalanine or tryptophan. D genes are given only for firm matches. Some rows have no size entry. The others give once, few or many, or a class for an expanded clone.

J gene | D gene | clone size | V gene | CDR3 protein | CDR3 DNA
TRBJ1-1 | - | once | TRBV7-8 | CASSSLTGTIVNTEAFF | TGTGCCAGCAGCTCCCTCACCGGGACAATAGTGAACACTGAAGCTTTCTTT
TRBJ1-1 | - | - | TRBV11-2 | CASSLGRDAFF | TGTGCCAGCAGCTTGGGCAGGGATGCTTTCTTT
TRBJ2-6 | TRBD2 | - | TRBV11-2 | CASSSRTSGSSGANVLTF | TGTGCCAGCAGCTCCAGGACTAGCGGGAGCTCTGGGGCCAACGTCCTGACTTTC
TRBJ1-1 | - | - | TRBV11-3 | CASSLETDTEAFF | TGTGCCAGCAGCTTAGAAACTGACACTGAAGCTTTCTTT
TRBJ1-4 | TRBD1 | once | TRBV29-1 | CSVYTGGRGEKLFF | TGCAGCGTTTATACAGGGGGCCGAGGAGAAAAACTGTTTTTT
TRBJ1-2 | - | - | TRBV27 | CASSFGQTDYGYTF | TGTGCCAGCAGTTTCGGACAGACAGACTATGGCTACACCTTC
TRBJ2-1 | - | - | TRBV3-1/TRBV3-2 | CASSQGWGGITYNEQFF | TGTGCCAGCAGCCAAGGTTGGGGCGGGATTACCTACAATGAGCAGTTCTTC
TRBJ2-7 | - | few | TRBV9 | CASSGQGTYEQYF | TGTGCCAGCAGCGGGCAGGGAACCTACGAGCAGTACTTC
TRBJ2-5 | - | - | TRBV25-1 | CASSDSQETQYF | TGTGCCAGCAGTGACAGCCAAGAGACCCAGTACTTC
TRBJ2-1 | TRBD2 | - | TRBV7-6 | CASSLSRVAGVNEQFF | TGTGCCAGCAGCTTAAGCCGGGTAGCGGGAGTCAATGAGCAGTTCTTC
TRBJ2-5 | - | - | TRBV5-1 | CASSLDSGETQYF | TGCGCCAGCAGCTTGGATAGCGGAGAGACCCAGTACTTC
TRBJ1-1 | - | - | TRBV12-3/TRBV12-4 | CASSFSTEAFF | TGTGCCAGCAGTTTTAGCACTGAAGCTTTCTTT
TRBJ2-1 | TRBD2 | - | TRBV27 | CASSSRLAGVYEQFF | TGTGCCAGCAGTTCGAGACTAGCGGGAGTCTATGAGCAGTTCTTC
TRBJ2-7 | - | - | TRBV11-3 | CASSLPQAHEQYF | TGTGCCAGCAGCTTACCGCAGGCCCACGAGCAGTACTTC
TRBJ1-3 | - | - | TRBV6-1 | CASSEDYRVQAGNTIYF | TGTGCCAGCAGTGAAGATTACAGGGTGCAAGCTGGAAACACCATATATTTT
TRBJ2-1 | - | - | TRBV11-3 | CASSLGGERGNEQFF | TGTGCCAGCAGCCTAGGGGGGGAAAGAGGCAATGAGCAGTTCTTC
TRBJ2-1 | - | - | TRBV10-1 | CASSDAGSLYNEQFF | TGCGCCAGCAGTGATGCGGGTAGCCTATACAATGAGCAGTTCTTC
TRBJ1-4 | TRBD1 | - | TRBV7-2 | CASSRTGQGEKLFF | TGTGCCAGCAGCCGGACAGGACAGGGTGAAAAACTGTTTTTT
TRBJ1-1 | - | - | TRBV6-2/TRBV6-3 | CASSSGNTEAFF | TGTGCCAGCAGTTCCGGGAACACTGAAGCTTTCTTT
TRBJ2-7 | TRBD2 | - | TRBV5-1 | CASSPGDHLAGGLEQYF | TGCGCCAGCAGCCCCGGAGACCACCTAGCGGGAGGACTCGAGCAGTACTTC
TRBJ2-5 | - | - | TRBV9 | CASSVMGGSKETQYF | TGTGCCAGCAGCGTAATGGGGGGAAGTAAAGAGACCCAGTACTTC
TRBJ2-7 | TRBD2 | - | TRBV5-1 | CASSLTSGSYEQYF | TGCGCCAGCAGCTTAACTAGCGGCTCCTACGAGCAGTACTTC
TRBJ2-1 | TRBD2 | - | TRBV14 | CASSLHSGTSLSNEQFF | TGTGCCAGCAGCCTGCACTCCGGGACTAGCTTGTCCAATGAGCAGTTCTTC
TRBJ1-1 | - | - | TRBV5-4 | CASSTRLNTEAFF | TGTGCCAGCAGCACAAGACTGAATACTGAAGCTTTCTTT
TRBJ1-1 | - | - | TRBV27 | CASSQGPTEAFF | TGTGCCAGCAGTCAGGGGCCCACTGAAGCTTTCTTT
TRBJ1-6 | TRBD1 | - | TRBV3-1/TRBV3-2 | CASSHKTGNNSPLHF | TGTGCCAGCAGCCATAAGACAGGGAATAATTCACCCCTCCACTTT
TRBJ1-2 | TRBD1 | - | TRBV3-1/TRBV3-2 | CASLAEGAHYGYTF | TGTGCCAGCCTGGCGGAGGGGGCCCACTATGGCTACACCTTC
TRBJ2-3 | TRBD2 | - | TRBV13 | CASSLRREWDTDTQYF | TGTGCCAGCAGCTTGAGGCGGGAGTGGGACACAGATACGCAGTATTTT
TRBJ2-7 | TRBD2 | - | TRBV7-2 | CASSWTSDYEQYF | TGTGCCAGCAGCTGGACTAGCGACTACGAGCAGTACTTC
TRBJ2-5 | TRBD1 | - | TRBV7-2 | CASSPGDRGRETQYF | TGTGCCAGCAGCCCGGGGGACAGGGGTAGGGAGACCCAGTACTTC
TRBJ2-2 | - | once | TRBV5-1 | CASSTTGSTGELFF | TGCGCCAGCAGCACCACAGGTAGCACCGGGGAGCTGTTTTTT
TRBJ1-1 | - | - | TRBV18 | CASSPLQGRDTEAFF | TGTGCCAGCTCACCACTTCAGGGGAGAGACACTGAAGCTTTCTTT
TRBJ2-1 | - | - | TRBV7-2 | CASSLGGASYNEQFF | TGTGCCAGCAGCTTAGGTGGGGCCTCCTACAATGAGCAGTTCTTC
TRBJ1-6 | - | - | TRBV18 | CASSPARYNSPLHF | TGTGCCAGCTCACCAGCACGGTATAATTCACCCCTCCACTTT
TRBJ1-1 | TRBD1 | - | TRBV25-1 | CASSRQGYTEAFF | TGTGCCAGCAGTCGACAGGGGTACACTGAAGCTTTCTTT
TRBJ2-7 | TRBD1 | - | TRBV30 | CAWSNQGQGFSYEQYF | TGTGCCTGGAGTAACCAAGGACAGGGGTTTTCCTACGAGCAGTACTTC
TRBJ2-7 | - | - | TRBV7-9 | CASSQAHYYEQYF | TGTGCCAGCAGTCAAGCCCACTACTACGAGCAGTACTTC
TRBJ2-2 | TRBD2 | once | TRBV6-2/TRBV6-3 | CASSYALAGVGTGELFF | TGTGCCAGCAGTTACGCTCTAGCGGGAGTAGGGACCGGGGAGCTGTTTTTT
TRBJ1-3 | - | - | TRBV3-1/TRBV3-2 | CASSQVGGRNTIYF | TGTGCCAGCAGCCAAGTGGGGGGGAGAAACACCATATATTTT
TRBJ2-7 | - | - | TRBV27 | CASSGSGTTQQYF | TGTGCCAGCAGCGGTAGCGGAACTACTCAGCAGTACTTC
TRBJ1-1 | - | - | TRBV6-5 | CASKPGPGGNTEAFF | TGTGCATCCAAACCGGGTCCTGGCGGGAACACTGAAGCTTTCTTT
TRBJ2-7 | TRBD1 | - | TRBV12-3/TRBV12-4 | CASSSTGLNEQYF | TGTGCCAGCAGTTCGACAGGGCTGAACGAGCAGTACTTC
TRBJ2-1 | - | - | TRBV19 | CASNKGDVGEQFF | TGTGCCAGTAATAAGGGAGATGTCGGTGAGCAGTTCTTC
TRBJ1-2 | - | - | TRBV24-1 | CATSDTDRSNYGYTF | TGTGCCACCAGTGATACAGACAGATCTAACTATGGCTACACCTTC
TRBJ1-5 | - | - | TRBV19 | CASSFSQSEPQHF | TGTGCCAGTAGCTTTTCCCAATCAGAGCCCCAGCATTTT
TRBJ1-1 | - | - | TRBV19 | CASLNPGAGDTEAFF | TGTGCCAGCCTGAACCCAGGGGCAGGGGACACTGAAGCTTTCTTT
TRBJ1-6 | - | - | TRBV4-3 | CASSQEYQDSPLHF | TGCGCCAGCAGCCAAGAATATCAGGATTCACCCCTCCACTTT
TRBJ2-3 | - | - | TRBV14 | CASRPRLTPTDTQYF | TGTGCCAGCAGACCGCGACTTACCCCCACAGATACGCAGTATTTT
TRBJ1-1 | TRBD1 | few | TRBV5-4 | CASSSPGTGGDGEAFF | TGTGCCAGCAGCTCGCCGGGGACAGGGGGCGACGGTGAAGCTTTCTTT